Presented here are 15 T cell receptor beta chains from one specimen sequenced in a study of post-analysis software for immune sequencing data. The library was made from cDNA and included unique molecular identifiers. From the PCR reads, TCRdb called clonotypes with MiXCR, one entry per CDR3 protein. The data contain about 460,000 distinct CDR3 sequences, roughly 45% of them singletons. Antigen specificity for these receptors is unknown. Study results and caveats: In patients, TRBV5-6, TRBV5-1 and TRBV20-1 belonged to five or six TRBV segments found more frequently than in controls.

Sample: blood. The receptors originated from a girl aged 10 to 17 with multiple sclerosis.

The CDR3 nucleotides read TGTGCCAGCAGCTTCTATCGGGATGTCGCCTACGAGCAGTACTTC. The encoded protein is CASSFYRDVAYEQYF. This chain joins TRBV7-2 and TRBJ2-7; a weak D match, TRBD2 (5 bases). CDR1 and CDR2 (germline): SGHTA, FQGNSA. This CDR3 spans 15 amino acids. V was cut by 3 bases and J by 2 bases, with 14 bases left in between.

CDR3 DNA: TGTGCCACCACTCCGGGACCCCTCTCCTACAATGAGCAGTTCTTC. Translation: CATTPGPLSYNEQFF. V and J are TRBV6-6 and TRBJ2-1; D might be TRBD1 or TRBD2, each matching 5 bases. The V and J ends lost 10 bases and 0 bases respectively, with 16 bases between them. The CDR3 spans 15 residues. Germline CDR1 MNHNY, CDR2 SVGAGI (reference sequence).

V usage is TRBV6-6 and J usage is TRBJ2-7; D gene unclear. CDR3 size: 13 residues. Germline V lookup: CDR1 MNHNY, CDR2 SVGAGI (reference sequence). Trimming removed 2 bases at V and 2 bases at J, with 7 bases between. The CDR3 bases are TGTGCCAGCAGTTACGCCCTAGCCTACGAGCAGTACTTC. Translation: CASSYALAYEQYF.

The V and J genes are TRBV6-2 or TRBV6-3 and TRBJ2-3; possibly TRBD1 for D (5 bases). CDR1 MNHEY and CDR2 SVGEGT come from the germline V gene. There are 14 residues in the CDR3. Trimming left V 4 bases short and J 8 bases short, with 16 bases between. This CDR3 reads CASSFGKGFPTQYF. In DNA, the CDR3 is TGTGCCAGCAGTTTCGGAAAGGGGTTCCCTACGCAGTATTTT.

The V and J genes are TRBV14 and TRBJ2-7; tentative D call: TRBD2 (6 bases). This CDR3 is built from 14 residues. The germline V gene encodes CDR1 SGHDN and CDR2 FVKESK. The V end lost 2 bases, the J end lost 1 base, and 9 bases lay between the germline ends. CDR3 DNA sequence: TGTGCCAGCAGCCAATTGGGAGGATCCTACGAGCAGTACTTC. This codes for CASSQLGGSYEQYF.

This clonotype was seen only a few times. V and J are TRBV27 and TRBJ2-7; 11 bases align to TRBD2. The CDR3 sequence is 15 residues long. Germline CDR1 is MNHEY and CDR2 is SMNVEV (reference sequence). V gave up 8 bases and J gave up 2 bases; unmatched junction bases: 8. The CDR3 is CASRQGLAAPYEQYF. The CDR3 coding sequence is TGTGCCAGCCGACAGGGACTAGCGGCTCCCTACGAGCAGTACTTC.

The chain links TRBV5-1 to TRBJ2-7; perhaps TRBD1 as D (5 bases). The CDR3 has 13 residues. CDR1 SGHRS and CDR2 YFSETQ come from the germline V gene. Deletions cut 0 bases from V and 4 bases from J, with 8 bases between. The CDR3 here is CASSLEPGYEQYF. Written as DNA, the CDR3 is TGCGCCAGCAGCTTGGAGCCAGGGTACGAGCAGTACTTC.

This chain joins TRBV11-2 and TRBJ2-7; TRBD2 agrees at 9 bases. Looked up from germline, CDR1 is SGHAT and CDR2 is FQNNGV. V shed 0 bases, J shed 0 bases, and the junction held 0 bases outside the gene matches. This CDR3 region has 15 residues. CDR3 sequence: CASSLELAGSYEQYF. CDR3 DNA: TGTGCCAGCAGCTTAGAACTAGCGGGCTCCTACGAGCAGTACTTC. The entire variable domain, with the rest obtained from reference TRBV11-2 and TRBJ2-7, is as follows: EAGVAQSPRYKIIEKRQSVAFWCNPISGHATLYWYQQILGQGPKLLIQFQNNGVVDDSQLPKDRFSAERLKGVDSTLKIQPAKLEDSAVYLCASSLELAGSYEQYFGPGTRLTVT.

In this sample, this clonotype turned up a few times. In DNA form, the CDR3 reads TGCGCCAGCAGCCCGGGGGACTACGAGCAGTACTTC. Amino acid sequence: CASSPGDYEQYF. The chain carries TRBV4-1 and TRBJ2-7; possibly TRBD2 for D (6 bases). This CDR3 contains 12 residues. V was pared by 4 bases and J by 3 bases, with 7 bases between. Germline V CDR1 and CDR2: MGHRA, YSYEKL.

This clonotype has a handful of counts. The genes are TRBV7-3 and TRBJ2-3; D is ambiguous. This CDR3 spans 15 amino acids. V lost 0 bases and J lost 4, with 11 bases in between. Germline loops: CDR1 SGHTA, CDR2 FQGTGA. Here the CDR3 DNA reads TGTGCCAGCAGCTTAACGGGCGACCTGGCAGATACGCAGTATTTT. As protein: CASSLTGDLADTQYF.

The chain couples TRBV6-5 to TRBJ2-4, with TRBD2 matching over 8 bases. TRBJ2-5 explains the end of the DNA better; the J call may be wrong. The CDR3 runs 13 residues. The V gene's germline CDR1 is MNHEY and CDR2 SVGAGI. The CDR3 DNA sequence: TGTGCCAGCAACAGCGGGAGTTCAGAGACCCAGTACTTC. This sequence encodes CASNSGSSETQYF.

This clonotype has more than one count but fewer than ten. In DNA, the CDR3 is TGCAGTGCTAGGCGGGACAACTACTACGAGCAGTACTTC. It encodes CSARRDNYYEQYF. V and J are TRBV20-1 and TRBJ2-7; either TRBD1 or TRBD2 may fit D (6 bases each). V gave up 3 bases and J gave up 3 bases, with 12 bases separating them. Per germline, CDR1 DFQATT and CDR2 SNEGSKA (reference sequence). The CDR3 extends over 13 amino acids.

V is TRBV7-9 and J is TRBJ2-4; either TRBD1 or TRBD2 may supply D (5 bases each). Trimming stripped 0 bases from V and 3 bases from J, with 12 bases between. Per germline, CDR1 SEHNR and CDR2 FQNEAQ (reference sequence). The CDR3 loop spans 16 amino acids. CDR3 in amino acids: CASSLASGRLKNIQYF. The CDR3 region has the DNA TGTGCCAGCAGCTTAGCGTCGGGACGGCTCAAAAACATTCAGTACTTC.

This chain connects TRBV6-6 to TRBJ2-7; no clear D gene. The length of the CDR3 is 12 residues. Germline V lookup: CDR1 MNHNY, CDR2 SVGAGI (reference sequence). Between the trimmed V and J ends, which lost 2 bases and 4 bases, there was a span of 6 bases. CDR3 protein: CASSYLFYEQYF. CDR3 coding DNA: TGTGCCAGCAGTTACCTATTTTACGAGCAGTACTTC.

At least ten counts were recorded for this clonotype. Germline is not matched at one junction end, which may reflect a read error. This chain joins TRBV7-7 and TRBJ2-5; 9 bases fit TRBD2. The CDR3 extends over 14 amino acids. Germline V lookup: CDR1 SSHAT, CDR2 FNYEAQ (reference sequence). The CDR3 region has the DNA TGTGCTAGCAGCCCGACTAGCGGCCAAGAGACCCAGTACTTC. This gives the protein CASSPTSGQETQYF. The variable domain in full, with the rest retrieved from reference TRBV7-7 and TRBJ2-5, is GAGVSQSPRYKVTKRGQDVTLRCDPISSHATLYWYQQALGQGPEFLTYFNYEAQPDKSGLPSDRFSAERPEGSISTLTIQRTEQRDSAMYRCASSPTSGQETQYFGPGTRLLVL.